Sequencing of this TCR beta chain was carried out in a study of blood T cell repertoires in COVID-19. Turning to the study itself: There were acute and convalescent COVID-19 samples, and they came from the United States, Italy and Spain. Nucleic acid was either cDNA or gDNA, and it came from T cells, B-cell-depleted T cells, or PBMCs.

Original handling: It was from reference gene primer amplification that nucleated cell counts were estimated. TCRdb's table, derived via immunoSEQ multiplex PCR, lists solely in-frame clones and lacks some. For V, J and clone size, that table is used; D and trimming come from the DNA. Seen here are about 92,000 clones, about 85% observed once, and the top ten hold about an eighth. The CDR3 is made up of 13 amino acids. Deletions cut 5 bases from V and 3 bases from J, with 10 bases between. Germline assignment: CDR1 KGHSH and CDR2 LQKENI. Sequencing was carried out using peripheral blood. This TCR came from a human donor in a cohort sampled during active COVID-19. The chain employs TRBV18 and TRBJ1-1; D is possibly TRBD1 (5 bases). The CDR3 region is CASSSTGDTEAFF. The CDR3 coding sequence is TGTGCCAGCTCATCGACGGGGGACACTGAAGCTTTCTTT.